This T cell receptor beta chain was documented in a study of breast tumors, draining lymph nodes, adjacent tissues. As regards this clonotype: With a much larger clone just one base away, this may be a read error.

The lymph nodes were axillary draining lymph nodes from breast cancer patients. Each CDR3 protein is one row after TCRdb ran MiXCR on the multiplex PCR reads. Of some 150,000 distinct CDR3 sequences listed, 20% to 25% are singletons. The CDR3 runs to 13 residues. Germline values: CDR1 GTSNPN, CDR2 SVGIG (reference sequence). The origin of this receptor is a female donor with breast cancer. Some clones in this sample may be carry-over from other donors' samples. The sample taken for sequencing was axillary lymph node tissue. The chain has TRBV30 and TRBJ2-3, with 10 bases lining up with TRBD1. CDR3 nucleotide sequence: TGTGCCTGGGGTGTAGGGACAGGGGAACGGCAGTATTTT. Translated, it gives CAWGVGTGERQYF.